This TCR beta chain was observed in a study of blood T cell repertoires in COVID-19. The overall study: Nucleic acid was either cDNA or gDNA, and it came from T cells, B-cell-depleted T cells, or PBMCs.

The germline V gene encodes CDR1 SGHTA and CDR2 FQGNSA. The CDR3 sequence is 15 residues long. V was pared by 5 bases and J by 4 bases, with 8 bases of the junction left unmatched. The data were produced by immunoSEQ multiplex PCR, yet TCRdb's version contains in-frame clones alone and is incomplete. The data contain 200,000 to 250,000 clones, over 75% of them singletons. The origin of this receptor is a middle-aged man who had recovered from COVID-19. Sequencing was done on a sample of PBMCs or T cells enriched from blood (not recorded which). The V gene is TRBV7-2, the J gene TRBJ1-2; 9 bases align to TRBD1. CDR3 coding DNA: TGTGCCAGCAGCCAAGGACAGGGGAATGGCTATGGCTACACCTTC. It yields the protein CASSQGQGNGYGYTF.